The clone carrying this T cell receptor (beta chain) was found a few times. The sample belongs to a study of early T cells in non-severe SARS-CoV-2 infection. Study overall: Bulk RNA isolated from unsorted whole blood underwent sequencing; chains were not paired.

Unique molecular identifiers were added to individual cDNA molecules. TCRdb itself ran the 5' RACE reads through MiXCR, one entry per CDR3 protein. This sample has more than 50,000 distinct CDR3 sequences, with about 12% found just once. CDR3 length: 16 residues. V trimming: 0 bases; J trimming: 4 bases; junction bases outside the gene matches: 9. Germline V gene sequence: CDR1 DFQATT, CDR2 SNEGSKA (reference sequence). The chain is built from TRBV20-1 and TRBJ2-3; TRBD1 agrees at 8 bases. Sequenced here: whole blood, sampled at baseline. This clonotype was obtained from an adult who was a healthcare worker with PCR-confirmed SARS-CoV-2 infection or an uninfected control (not recorded which). The CDR3 DNA reads TGCAGTGCTAGAGATAGTGACAGGGGCGACTCAGATACGCAGTATTTT. This codes for CSARDSDRGDSDTQYF.